This T cell receptor (beta chain) derives from a study of neoadjuvant anti-PD-1 for oral cavity cancer. Time point of the sample: after neoadjuvant nivolumab, at surgical resection. Blood libraries mostly used 400 to 500 ng genomic DNA, six replicates each. Method: immunoSEQ multiplex PCR; TCRdb's copy keeps in-frame clones and lacks some. The sample lists around 65,000 clones, about nine tenths occurring once. V was clipped by 9 bases and J by 3 bases; unmatched bases: 3. The CDR3 extends over 13 amino acids. CDR1 and CDR2 (germline): WNHNN, SYGVQD (reference sequence). This rearrangement joins TRBV10-1 to TRBJ2-3, with 10 bases matching TRBD2. The TCR originated in a person aged 40 to 85 with oral cavity squamous cell carcinoma. Specimen: PBMCs, collected after nivolumab (anti-PD-1) treatment. CDR3 nucleotides: TGCGCCAGGCGGACTAGCGGTACAGATACGCAGTATTTT. It codes for CARRTSGTDTQYF.